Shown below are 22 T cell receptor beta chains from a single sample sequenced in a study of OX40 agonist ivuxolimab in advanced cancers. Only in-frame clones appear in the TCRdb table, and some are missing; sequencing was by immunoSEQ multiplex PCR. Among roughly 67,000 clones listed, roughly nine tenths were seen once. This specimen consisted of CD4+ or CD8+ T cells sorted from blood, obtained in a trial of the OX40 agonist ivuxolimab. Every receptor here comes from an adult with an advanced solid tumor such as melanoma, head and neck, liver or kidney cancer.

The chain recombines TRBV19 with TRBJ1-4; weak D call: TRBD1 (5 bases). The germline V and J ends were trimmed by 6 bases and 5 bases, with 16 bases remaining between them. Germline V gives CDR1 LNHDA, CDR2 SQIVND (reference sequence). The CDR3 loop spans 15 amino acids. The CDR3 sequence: CASRPPGRGNEKLFF. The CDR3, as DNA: TGTGCCAGTAGGCCTCCGGGACGGGGAAATGAAAAACTGTTTTTT.

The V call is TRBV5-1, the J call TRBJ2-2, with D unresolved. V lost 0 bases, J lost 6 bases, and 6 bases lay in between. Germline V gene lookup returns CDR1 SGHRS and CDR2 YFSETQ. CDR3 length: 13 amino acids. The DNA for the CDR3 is TGCGCCAGCAGCTTGGTGGGGTCCGGGGAGCTGTTTTTT. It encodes CASSLVGSGELFF.

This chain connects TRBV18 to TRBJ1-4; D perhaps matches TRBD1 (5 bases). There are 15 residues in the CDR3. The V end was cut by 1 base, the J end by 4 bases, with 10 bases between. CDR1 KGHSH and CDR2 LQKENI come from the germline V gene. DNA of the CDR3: TGTGCCAGCTCACCACAGGGGCGAGGTAATGAAAAACTGTTTTTT. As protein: CASSPQGRGNEKLFF.

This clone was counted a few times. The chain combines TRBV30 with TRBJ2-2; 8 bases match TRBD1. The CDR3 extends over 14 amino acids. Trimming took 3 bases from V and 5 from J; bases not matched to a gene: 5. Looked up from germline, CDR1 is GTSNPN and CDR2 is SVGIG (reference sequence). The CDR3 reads CAWRGDRGTGELFF. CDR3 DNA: TGTGCCTGGAGGGGCGACAGGGGAACCGGGGAGCTGTTTTTT.

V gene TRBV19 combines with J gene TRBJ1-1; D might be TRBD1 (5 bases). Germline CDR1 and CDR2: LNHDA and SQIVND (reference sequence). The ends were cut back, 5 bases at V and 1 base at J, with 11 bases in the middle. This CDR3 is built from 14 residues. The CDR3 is CASSLQEWNTEAFF. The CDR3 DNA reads TGTGCCAGTAGTTTACAGGAATGGAACACTGAAGCTTTCTTT.

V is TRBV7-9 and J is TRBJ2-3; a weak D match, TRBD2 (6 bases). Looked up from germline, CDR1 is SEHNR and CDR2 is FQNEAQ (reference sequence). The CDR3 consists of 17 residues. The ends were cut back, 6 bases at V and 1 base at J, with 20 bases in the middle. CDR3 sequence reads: CASSKEGQLFGTDTQYF. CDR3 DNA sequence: TGTGCCAGCAGTAAGGAGGGCCAACTTTTCGGCACAGATACGCAGTATTTT. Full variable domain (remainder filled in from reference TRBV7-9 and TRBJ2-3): DTGVSQNPRHKITKRGQNVTFRCDPISEHNRLYWYRQTLGQGPEFLTYFQNEAQLEKSRLLSDRFSAERPKGSFSTLEIQRTEQGDSAMYLCASSKEGQLFGTDTQYFGPGTRLTVL.

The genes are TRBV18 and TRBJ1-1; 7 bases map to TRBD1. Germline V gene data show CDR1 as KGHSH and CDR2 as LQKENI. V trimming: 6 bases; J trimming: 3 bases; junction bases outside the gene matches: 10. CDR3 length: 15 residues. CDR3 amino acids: CASSPDRARDTEAFF. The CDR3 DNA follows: TGTGCCAGCTCTCCCGACAGGGCGAGGGACACTGAAGCTTTCTTT.

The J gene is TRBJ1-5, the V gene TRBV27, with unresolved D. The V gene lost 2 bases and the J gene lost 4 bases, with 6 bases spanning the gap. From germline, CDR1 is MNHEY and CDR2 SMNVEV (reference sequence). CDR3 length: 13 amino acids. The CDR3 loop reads CASSLNGNQPQHF. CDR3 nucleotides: TGTGCCAGCAGTTTAAACGGTAATCAGCCCCAGCATTTT.

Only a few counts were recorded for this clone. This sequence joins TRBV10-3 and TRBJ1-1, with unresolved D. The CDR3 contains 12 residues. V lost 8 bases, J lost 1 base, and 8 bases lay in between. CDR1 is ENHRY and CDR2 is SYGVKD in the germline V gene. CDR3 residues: CAIGETNTEAFF. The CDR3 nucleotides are TGTGCCATCGGGGAGACGAACACTGAAGCTTTCTTT.

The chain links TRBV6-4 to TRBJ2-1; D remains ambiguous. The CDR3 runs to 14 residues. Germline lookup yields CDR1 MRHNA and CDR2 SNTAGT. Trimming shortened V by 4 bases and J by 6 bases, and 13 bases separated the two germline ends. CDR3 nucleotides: TGTGCCAGCAGTGGGGAATTTCACTCCAATGAGCAGTTCTTC. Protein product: CASSGEFHSNEQFF.

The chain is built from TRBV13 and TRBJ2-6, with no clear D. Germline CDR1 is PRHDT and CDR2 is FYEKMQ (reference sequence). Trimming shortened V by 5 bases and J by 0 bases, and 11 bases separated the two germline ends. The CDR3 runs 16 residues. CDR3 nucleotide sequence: TGTGCCAGCAGCACCCGTGTCCTCTCTGGGGCCAACGTCCTGACTTTC. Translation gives CASSTRVLSGANVLTF. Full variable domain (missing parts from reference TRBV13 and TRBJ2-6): AAGVIQSPRHLIKEKRETATLKCYPIPRHDTVYWYQQGPGQDPQFLISFYEKMQSDKGSIPDRFSAQQFSDYHSELNMSSLELGDSALYFCASSTRVLSGANVLTFGAGSRLTVL.

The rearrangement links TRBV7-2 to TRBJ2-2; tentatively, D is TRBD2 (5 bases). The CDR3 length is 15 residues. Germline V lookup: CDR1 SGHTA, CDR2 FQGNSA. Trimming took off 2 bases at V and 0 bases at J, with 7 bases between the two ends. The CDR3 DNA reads TGTGCCAGCAGCTTACGGACTTCGAACACCGGGGAGCTGTTTTTT. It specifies CASSLRTSNTGELFF.

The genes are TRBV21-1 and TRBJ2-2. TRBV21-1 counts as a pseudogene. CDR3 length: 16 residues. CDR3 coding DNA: TGTGCCAGCAGCCTCCAACCCAGGGGGGGAACCGGGGAGCTGTTTTTT. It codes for CASSLQPRGGTGELFF.

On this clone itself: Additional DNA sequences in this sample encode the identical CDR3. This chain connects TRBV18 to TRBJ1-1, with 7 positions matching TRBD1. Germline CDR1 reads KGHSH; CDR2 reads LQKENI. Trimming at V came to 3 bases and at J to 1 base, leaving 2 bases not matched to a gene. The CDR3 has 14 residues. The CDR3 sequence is CASSPDRANTEAFF. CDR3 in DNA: TGTGCCAGCTCACCTGACAGGGCGAACACTGAAGCTTTCTTT.

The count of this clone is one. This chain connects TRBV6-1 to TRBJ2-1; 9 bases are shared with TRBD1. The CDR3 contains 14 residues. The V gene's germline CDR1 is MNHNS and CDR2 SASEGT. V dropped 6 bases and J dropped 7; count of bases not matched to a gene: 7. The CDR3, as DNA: TGTGCCAGCAGCACAGGGGGCATTGAGAATGAGCAGTTCTTC. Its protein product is CASSTGGIENEQFF.

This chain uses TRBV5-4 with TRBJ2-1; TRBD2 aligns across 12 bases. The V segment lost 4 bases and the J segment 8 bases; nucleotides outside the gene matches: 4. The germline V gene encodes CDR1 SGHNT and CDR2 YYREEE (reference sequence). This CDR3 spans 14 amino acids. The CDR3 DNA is TGTGCCAGCAGCAACCGACTAGCGGGAGATGAGCAGTTCTTC. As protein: CASSNRLAGDEQFF.

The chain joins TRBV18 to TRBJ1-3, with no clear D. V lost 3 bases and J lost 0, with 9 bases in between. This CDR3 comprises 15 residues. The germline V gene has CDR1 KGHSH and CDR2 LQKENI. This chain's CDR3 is CASSPAGLSGNTIYF. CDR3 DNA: TGTGCCAGCTCACCGGCAGGACTCTCTGGAAACACCATATATTTT.

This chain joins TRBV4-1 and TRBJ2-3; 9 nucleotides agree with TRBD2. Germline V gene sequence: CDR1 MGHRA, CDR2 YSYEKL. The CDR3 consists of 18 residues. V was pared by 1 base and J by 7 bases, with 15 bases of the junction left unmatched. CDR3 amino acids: CASSQGESAGGVENTQYF. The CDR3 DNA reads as TGCGCCAGCAGCCAAGGAGAGTCGGCGGGAGGGGTGGAAAATACGCAGTATTTT.

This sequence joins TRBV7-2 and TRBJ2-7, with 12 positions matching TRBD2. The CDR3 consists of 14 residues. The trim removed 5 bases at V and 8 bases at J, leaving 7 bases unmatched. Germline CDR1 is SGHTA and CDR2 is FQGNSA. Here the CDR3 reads CASSPGLAGVQQYF. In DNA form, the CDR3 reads TGTGCCAGCAGCCCGGGACTAGCGGGTGTACAGCAGTACTTC.

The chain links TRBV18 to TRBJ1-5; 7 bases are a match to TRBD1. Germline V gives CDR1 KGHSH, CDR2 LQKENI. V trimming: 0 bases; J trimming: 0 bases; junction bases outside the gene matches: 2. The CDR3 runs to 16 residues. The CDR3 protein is CASSPPQGLSNQPQHF. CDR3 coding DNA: TGTGCCAGCTCACCACCACAGGGGCTTAGCAATCAGCCCCAGCATTTT.

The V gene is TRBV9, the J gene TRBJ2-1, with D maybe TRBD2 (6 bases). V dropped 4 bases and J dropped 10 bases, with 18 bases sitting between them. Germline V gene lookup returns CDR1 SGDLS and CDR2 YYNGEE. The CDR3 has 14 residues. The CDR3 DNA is TGTGCCAGCAGCCCCGTCGGCGGGAATAGGGAGCAGTTCTTC. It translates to CASSPVGGNREQFF.

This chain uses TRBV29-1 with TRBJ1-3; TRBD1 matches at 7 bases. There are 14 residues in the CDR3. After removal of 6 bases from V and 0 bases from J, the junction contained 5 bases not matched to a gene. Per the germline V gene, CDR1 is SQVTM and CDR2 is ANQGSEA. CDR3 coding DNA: TGCAGCGTAGGACAGGCTCGCTCTGGAAACACCATATATTTT. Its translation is CSVGQARSGNTIYF.